The present entry profiles one TCR beta chain with its context. The CDR3 loop spans 13 amino acids. CDR1 is LNHDA and CDR2 is SQIVND in the germline V gene (reference sequence). Deletions cut 7 bases from V and 0 bases from J, with 7 bases between. Using immunoSEQ multiplex PCR, the repertoire was profiled, and TCRdb retains in-frame clones only, with some absent. The table includes about 280,000 clones, approximately 86% detected once. These data originate in a study of blood T cell repertoires in COVID-19. Material for sequencing was peripheral blood. The J gene is TRBJ1-5, the V gene TRBV19; D remains ambiguous. The sequence was obtained from a woman aged 25-40 years who had recovered from COVID-19. The CDR3, as DNA: TGTGCCAGTAACGCGCATAGCAATCAGCCCCAGCATTTT. Protein: CASNAHSNQPQHF.